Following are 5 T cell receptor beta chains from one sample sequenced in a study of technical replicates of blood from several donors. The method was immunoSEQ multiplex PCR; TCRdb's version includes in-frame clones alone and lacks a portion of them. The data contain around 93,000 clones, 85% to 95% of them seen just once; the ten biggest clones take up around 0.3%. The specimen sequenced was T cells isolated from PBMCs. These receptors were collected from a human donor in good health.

The CDR3 DNA follows: TGTGCCAGCAGTGAAGGGTGGACAGGGTTTGGCTACACCTTC. Its translation is CASSEGWTGFGYTF. This sequence joins TRBV2 and TRBJ1-2; the match to TRBD1 covers 8 bases. Germline-derived CDR1 and CDR2 are SNHLY and FYNNEI. J was trimmed by 7 bases and V by 1 base; bases with no gene match: 5. CDR3 size: 14 residues.

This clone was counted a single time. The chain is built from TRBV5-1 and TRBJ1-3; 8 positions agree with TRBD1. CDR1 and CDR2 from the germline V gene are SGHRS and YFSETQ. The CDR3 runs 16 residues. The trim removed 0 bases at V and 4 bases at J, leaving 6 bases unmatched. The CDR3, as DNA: TGCGCCAGCAGCTTGGGAAATGGACAGGGAGGAAACACCATATATTTT. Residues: CASSLGNGQGGNTIYF.

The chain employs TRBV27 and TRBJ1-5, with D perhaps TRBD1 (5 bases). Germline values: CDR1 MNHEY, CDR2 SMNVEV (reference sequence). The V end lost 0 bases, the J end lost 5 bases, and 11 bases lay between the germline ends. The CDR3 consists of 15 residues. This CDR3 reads CASSLSGAWDQPQHF. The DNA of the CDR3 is TGTGCCAGCAGTTTATCAGGGGCTTGGGATCAGCCCCAGCATTTT.

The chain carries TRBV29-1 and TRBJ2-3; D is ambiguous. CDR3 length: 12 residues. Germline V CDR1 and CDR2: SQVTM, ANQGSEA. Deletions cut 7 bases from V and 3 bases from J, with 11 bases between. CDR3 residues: CSGETETDTQYF. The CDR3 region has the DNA TGCAGCGGAGAAACAGAGACAGATACGCAGTATTTT.

The CDR3 loop is CASSQVRGGDTQYF. The CDR3 DNA is TGCGCCAGCAGCCAAGTAAGGGGTGGTGATACGCAGTATTTT. The chain links TRBV4-1 to TRBJ2-3, with D perhaps TRBD1 (5 bases). The V end lost 1 base, the J end lost 6 bases, and 11 bases lay between the germline ends. The germline gives CDR1 MGHRA, CDR2 YSYEKL. There are 14 residues in the CDR3.